Detailed here is one T cell receptor beta chain. What it binds is not known. Sequencing used immunoSEQ multiplex PCR; TCRdb keeps in-frame clones, though not all of them. The table includes more than 2,000 clones, 18% detected once. Nonneoplastic adjacent lung devoid of atypia was obtained no less than 2 cm from the tumor margin. The V and J ends lost 5 bases and 5 bases respectively, with 15 bases between them. CDR1 is LNHDA, CDR2 SQIVND, per germline (reference sequence). The CDR3 sequence is 14 residues long. This sample is drawn from a study of T cells in localized non-small cell lung cancer. Study-wide results and limits: Within adjacent lung there appeared a median approximately 58 of the top 100 tumor clones. Tumor showed lower T cell clonality than uninvolved adjacent lung, where it was highest. Sequencing was limited to one tumor region, leaving the possibility of heterogeneity open.

The source was normal lung tissue next to the tumor, collected before any cancer treatment. The receptor was isolated from a man aged 35-75 years with stage I squamous cell lung carcinoma. The chain recombines TRBV19 with TRBJ2-5; D is uncertain. The CDR3 nucleotides read TGTGCCAGTAGTCCAAGTACAACGTCCGAGACCCAGTACTTC. Its protein product is CASSPSTTSETQYF.